The sample holds one count of the clone carrying this TCR beta chain. What it binds is unknown. At one end, the junction sequence differs from germline, possibly due to a read error. Every diagnosis used clinical symptoms, serum thyroxine and TRAb, thyroid ultrasound and orbital computed tomography. Amplification of TCR beta CDR3 regions used RNA as the template. Initially, a first-round RT-PCR of the TCR CDR3 employed the HTBI primer set. TCRdb called the multiplex PCR reads again in MiXCR, with one record for every CDR3 protein. The sample includes roughly 600,000 distinct CDR3 sequences, around 15% of them seen just once. The entry originates in a study of T cells in Graves' hyperthyroidism and ophthalmopathy. The CDR3 totals 13 residues. Study results and limitations: Most clonotypes expanded in the thyroid (above 0.001) were also present in blood.

Sample: blood. The chain joins TRBV12-3 or TRBV12-4 to TRBJ1-1; D is ambiguous. The sequence came from a woman aged 45-59 years with Graves' ophthalmopathy. The CDR3 region is CASSYTVGTEASF. CDR3 nucleotides: TGTGCCAGCAGTTACACCGTGGGCACTGAAGCTTCCTTT.